Listed here are 27 T cell receptor beta chains from one sample, sequenced in a study of blood T cell repertoires in COVID-19. Sequencing was performed with immunoSEQ multiplex PCR; in TCRdb, only in-frame clones are kept and a portion is missing. The sample carries around 300,000 clones, 75% to 90% recorded once. Material: peripheral blood. Receptors were obtained from a woman aged 25 to 45 with active or convalescent COVID-19.

The chain couples TRBV25-1 to TRBJ2-5; the D gene is possibly TRBD2 (6 bases). Germline CDR1 is MGHDK and CDR2 is SYGVNS. Between the trimmed V and J ends, which lost 10 bases and 1 base, there was a span of 10 bases. The CDR3 contains 12 residues. The CDR3 sequence is CATRGFQETQYF. The DNA for the CDR3 is TGTGCCACGCGGGGATTCCAAGAGACCCAGTACTTC.

The chain couples TRBV7-8 to TRBJ2-7, with 9 bases lining up with TRBD1. CDR1 SGHVS and CDR2 FQNEAQ come from the germline V gene. Trimming took 6 bases from V and 7 from J; bases not matched to a gene: 25. The CDR3 runs to 19 residues. CDR3 DNA sequence: TGTGCCAGCAGAAACAGTCCCGGACAGGGGTCGATATTTTCGAGAGAGCAGTACTTC. Encoded protein: CASRNSPGQGSIFSREQYF.

This sequence joins TRBV6-2 or TRBV6-3 and TRBJ1-3, with TRBD1 matching over 7 bases. Germline V gives CDR1 MNHEY, CDR2 SVGEGT. Losses at the gene ends were 4 bases for V and 4 bases for J; bases not matched to a gene: 4. The CDR3 covers 14 residues. The CDR3 DNA reads as TGTGCCAGCAGTTTTGGACAGGCCGGAAACACCATATATTTT. Its translation is CASSFGQAGNTIYF.

Notes on this clone: Other DNA sequences in the sample encode the same CDR3. The chain links TRBV5-1 to TRBJ2-1; 9 bases are shared with TRBD1. The V segment lost 0 bases and the J segment 7 bases; nucleotides outside the gene matches: 2. The length of the CDR3 is 14 residues. In germline, CDR1 is SGHRS, CDR2 YFSETQ. The CDR3 region has the DNA TGCGCCAGCAGCTTGGGACAGGGGGGGAATGAGCAGTTCTTC. Its protein is CASSLGQGGNEQFF.

This clone was counted only a few times. This sequence joins TRBV25-1 and TRBJ1-2, with 8 bases matching TRBD1. This CDR3 has 17 residues. V lost 6 bases and J lost 1; bases outside the gene matches: 13. Germline V gene lookup returns CDR1 MGHDK and CDR2 SYGVNS. For the CDR3, the DNA is TGTGCCAGCAGGCAGACCGGGACAGGAAAATATAACTATGGCTACACCTTC. Its protein product is CASRQTGTGKYNYGYTF.

This clone came up a few times. The CDR3 nucleotides are TGTGCCAGCAGTTATACAGGGGGGAATTCACCCCTCCACTTT. Amino acids: CASSYTGGNSPLHF. V is TRBV6-5 and J is TRBJ1-6; TRBD1 matches 8 bases. Germline CDR1 and CDR2: MNHEY and SVGAGI. V shed 3 bases, J shed 7 bases, and the junction held 2 bases outside the gene matches. The length of the CDR3 is 14 residues.

This clone appeared a single time. The CDR3 spells CASSPLERVVTYEQYF. Here the CDR3 DNA reads TGTGCCAGCAGCCCCCTAGAGAGGGTGGTAACGTACGAGCAGTACTTC. The gene calls are TRBV6-2 or TRBV6-3 and TRBJ2-7; tentative D call: TRBD2 (5 bases). Between the trimmed V and J ends, which lost 6 bases and 4 bases, there was a span of 22 bases. The germline V gene has CDR1 MNHEY and CDR2 SVGEGT. The CDR3 contains 16 residues.

V gene TRBV6-5 combines with J gene TRBJ1-2; TRBD1 might be the D (5 bases). Per the germline V gene, CDR1 is MNHEY and CDR2 is SVGAGI. This CDR3 comprises 15 residues. Trimming shortened V by 6 bases and J by 5 bases, and 19 bases separated the two germline ends. The CDR3 here is CASSPLAGAGYGYTF. The CDR3 nucleotides read TGTGCCAGCAGCCCCCTAGCGGGTGCAGGGTATGGCTACACCTTC.

The CDR3 sequence: CASSDRAGTDTQYF. The DNA of the CDR3 is TGCGCCAGCAGCGATCGGGCGGGGACAGATACGCAGTATTTT. The V gene is TRBV4-1, the J gene TRBJ2-3; maybe TRBD2 (6 bases). This CDR3 region has 14 residues. Trimming cost V 5 bases and J 3 bases, with 12 bases left between them. The germline V gene has CDR1 MGHRA and CDR2 YSYEKL.

The gene calls are TRBV11-2 and TRBJ2-7; TRBD1 might be the D (6 bases). This CDR3 has 15 amino acids. The V end was cut by 5 bases, the J end by 2 bases, with 16 bases between. CDR1 is SGHAT and CDR2 is FQNNGV in the germline V gene. CDR3 sequence: CASSVKWGPAYEQYF. The CDR3 DNA reads as TGTGCCAGCAGCGTGAAATGGGGGCCAGCCTACGAGCAGTACTTC.

This chain joins TRBV7-9 and TRBJ1-2; 8 positions agree with TRBD1. V lost 3 bases to trimming and J lost 6 bases; unmatched junction nucleotides: 6. CDR1 is SEHNR and CDR2 is FQNEAQ in the germline V gene (reference sequence). CDR3 size: 14 residues. The CDR3: CASSFPDRVDGYTF. In nucleotides, the CDR3 is TGTGCCAGCAGCTTCCCGGACAGGGTGGATGGCTACACCTTC.

Only one count was recorded for this clone. The rearrangement uses TRBV28 and TRBJ1-2; 9 bases fit TRBD1. J lost 2 bases, V lost 7 bases, and 11 bases had no gene match. Germline CDR1 reads MDHEN; CDR2 reads SYDVKM. There are 16 residues in the CDR3. Written as DNA, the CDR3 is TGTGCCAGCACCCGCCCCGGGACAGGGCGGAACTATGGCTACACCTTC. Translating gives CASTRPGTGRNYGYTF.

The V call is TRBV5-1, the J call TRBJ2-5, with TRBD2 identical over 8 bases. CDR3 length equals 16 residues. The germline CDR1 and CDR2 sequences are SGHRS and YFSETQ. The trim removed 2 bases at V and 1 base at J, leaving 7 bases unmatched. The CDR3, as DNA: TGCGCCAGCAGCTTTGGAGCGGCGGGGGGCCAAGAGACCCAGTACTTC. Its translation is CASSFGAAGGQETQYF. Based on the CDR3 plus reference TRBV5-1 and TRBJ2-5, the full variable domain is KAGVTQTPRYLIKTRGQQVTLSCSPISGHRSVSWYQQTPGQGLQFLFEYFSETQRNKGNFPGRFSGRQFSNSRSEMNVSTLELGDSALYLCASSFGAAGGQETQYFGPGTRLLVL.

The genes are TRBV28 and TRBJ1-4; TRBD1 is a possible D gene (6 bases). The CDR3 contains 17 residues. V lost 6 bases, J lost 2 bases, and 19 bases lay in between. The V gene's germline CDR1 is MDHEN and CDR2 SYDVKM. CDR3 amino acids: CASSSYPSTGTNEKLFF. In DNA, the CDR3 is TGTGCCAGCAGCTCTTACCCCTCGACAGGTACTAATGAAAAACTGTTTTTT.

The chain has TRBV18 and TRBJ2-7, with 12 bases that match TRBD1. V lost 4 bases and J lost 2; bases outside the gene matches: 21. Germline V gene lookup returns CDR1 KGHSH and CDR2 LQKENI. This CDR3 is 21 amino acids long. CDR3 in amino acids: CASSRDSWGQGAFYQTYEQYF. CDR3 sequence (DNA): TGTGCCAGCTCACGGGATTCTTGGGGACAGGGGGCCTTCTACCAGACCTACGAGCAGTACTTC.

The chain has TRBV29-1 and TRBJ1-2; D is possibly TRBD1 (6 bases). The CDR3 covers 13 residues. The V gene's germline CDR1 is SQVTM and CDR2 ANQGSEA. V gave up 3 bases and J gave up 8 bases, with 16 bases separating them. This CDR3 reads CSVDGQGYGGYTF. The DNA for the CDR3 is TGCAGCGTTGACGGGCAGGGGTATGGAGGCTACACCTTC.

The chain recombines TRBV7-2 with TRBJ2-7; 9 bases are a match to TRBD2. Trimming at V came to 3 bases and at J to 2 bases, leaving 5 bases not matched to a gene. Germline CDR1 SGHTA, CDR2 FQGNSA. The CDR3 length is 15 residues. The CDR3 loop is CASSLSGGTAYEQYF. As DNA, the CDR3 is TGTGCCAGCAGCTTGAGCGGGGGGACAGCCTACGAGCAGTACTTC.

This rearrangement joins TRBV7-8 to TRBJ2-1; TRBD2 might be the D (5 bases). V lost 8 bases to trimming and J lost 4 bases, with 12 bases between them. The V gene's germline CDR1 is SGHVS and CDR2 FQNEAQ. The CDR3 has 13 amino acids. The CDR3 sequence is CASSGVGYNEQFF. As DNA, the CDR3 is TGTGCCAGCTCCGGGGTGGGTTACAATGAGCAGTTCTTC. Supplemented by reference TRBV7-8 and TRBJ2-1, the full variable domain reads GAGVSQSPRYKVAKRGQDVALRCDPISGHVSLFWYQQALGQGPEFLTYFQNEAQLDKSGLPSDRFFAERPEGSVSTLKIQRTQQEDSAVYLCASSGVGYNEQFFGPGTRLTVL.

The V call is TRBV27, the J call TRBJ1-2; tentatively, D is TRBD1 (5 bases). Trimming shortened V by 6 bases and J by 4 bases, and 27 bases separated the two germline ends. The V gene's germline CDR1 is MNHEY and CDR2 SMNVEV (reference sequence). The CDR3 is made up of 18 amino acids. The CDR3 DNA is TGTGCCAGCAGCCCTACCCCGCAGGGCACTCGATTTCCCTATGGCTACACCTTC. It yields the protein CASSPTPQGTRFPYGYTF.

This clone has a handful of counts. The chain joins TRBV29-1 to TRBJ2-7; D not resolved. V was shortened by 0 bases and J by 0 bases, with 6 bases between the two germline ends. Germline values: CDR1 SQVTM, CDR2 ANQGSEA. This CDR3 region has 13 residues. As DNA, the CDR3 is TGCAGCGTTGAAGACCCTACCTCCTACGAGCAGTACTTC. This encodes CSVEDPTSYEQYF.

The chain recombines TRBV7-2 with TRBJ2-7; D remains unclear. The V and J ends lost 1 base and 1 base respectively, with 8 bases between them. Germline-derived CDR1 and CDR2 are SGHTA and FQGNSA. The CDR3 is made up of 14 amino acids. This chain's CDR3 is CASSLGWQSYEQYF. For the CDR3, the DNA is TGTGCCAGCAGCTTAGGATGGCAGTCCTACGAGCAGTACTTC.

V usage is TRBV2 and J usage is TRBJ2-1; D is unclear. In germline, CDR1 is SNHLY, CDR2 FYNNEI. The CDR3 length is 11 residues. V lost 2 bases and J lost 14, with 10 bases in between. In DNA form, the CDR3 reads TGTGCCAGCAGTGAAATGGTAGTAAAGTTCTTC. Translated, it gives CASSEMVVKFF. Combining the CDR3 with reference TRBV2 and TRBJ2-1 gives the whole variable domain EPEVTQTPSHQVTQMGQEVILRCVPISNHLYFYWYRQILGQKVEFLVSFYNNEISEKSEIFDDQFSVERPDGSNFTLKIRSTKLEDSAMYFCASSEMVVKFFGPGTRLTVL.

The chain uses TRBV19 and TRBJ2-5; 7 nucleotides match TRBD2. The germline V gene has CDR1 LNHDA and CDR2 SQIVND (reference sequence). Trimming removed 5 bases from V and 1 base from J; junction bases left unmatched: 10. The CDR3 length is 16 residues. CDR3 protein: CASSVREGFFQETQYF. The DNA of the CDR3 is TGTGCCAGTAGTGTCAGGGAGGGATTCTTCCAAGAGACCCAGTACTTC.

The chain combines TRBV5-4 with TRBJ2-5; D is possibly TRBD2 (6 bases). Trimming stripped 0 bases from V and 3 bases from J, with 9 bases between. The CDR3 covers 14 residues. Germline V gene data show CDR1 as SGHNT and CDR2 as YYREEE (reference sequence). CDR3 bases: TGTGCCAGCAGCTTGGGGGGCGGGGAAGAGACCCAGTACTTC. Translating gives CASSLGGGEETQYF.

The CDR3 sequence is CASSGWLGDTGELFF. The CDR3 nucleotides read TGTGCCAGCAGCGGCTGGCTCGGGGACACCGGGGAGCTGTTTTTT. The V call is TRBV7-2, the J call TRBJ2-2; the D gene is possibly TRBD2 (5 bases). CDR3 length equals 15 residues. V was trimmed by 5 bases and J by 3 bases, leaving 13 bases between them. Germline assignment: CDR1 SGHTA and CDR2 FQGNSA.

This clone has just one count. This chain links TRBV28 with TRBJ1-5; D not resolved. The CDR3 runs to 14 residues. V lost 5 bases and J 0 bases, leaving 8 bases between the germline ends. Per germline, CDR1 MDHEN and CDR2 SYDVKM. The CDR3 here is CASSRGVSNQPQHF. The CDR3, as DNA: TGTGCCAGCAGTCGCGGGGTTAGCAATCAGCCCCAGCATTTT.

The genes are TRBV2 and TRBJ1-4, with unresolved D. V lost 7 bases and J 3 bases, leaving 15 bases between the germline ends. Per germline, CDR1 SNHLY and CDR2 FYNNEI. CDR3 length equals 15 residues. CDR3 protein: CASMPLGAPNEKLFF. The DNA for the CDR3 is TGTGCCAGCATGCCATTGGGCGCCCCTAATGAAAAACTGTTTTTT.